The rows below give T cell receptor beta chains drawn from one sample of a study of blood T cell repertoires in COVID-19. The table came from immunoSEQ multiplex PCR; TCRdb's copy has only in-frame clones and leaves some out. The table records roughly 120,000 clones, roughly four fifths of them present only once. The material sequenced was peripheral blood. The source is a woman aged 55-70 years with acute or convalescent COVID-19. CDR3s include the opening cysteine and the closing phenylalanine or tryptophan. Each record gives: V gene, CDR3 protein.

v_gene: TRBV12-3/TRBV12-4; CDR3aa: CASTITGDPKAFF
v_gene: TRBV29-1; CDR3aa: CSVADPGLTTYEQYF
v_gene: TRBV5-6; CDR3aa: CASSLALRAVYGYTF
v_gene: TRBV19; CDR3aa: CASSPRGEANQPQHF
v_gene: TRBV7-2; CDR3aa: CASKPDGGRGNEQYF
v_gene: TRBV2; CDR3aa: CASSDLAGGTDTQYF
v_gene: TRBV25-1; CDR3aa: CASSPPTGVAYEQYF
v_gene: TRBV20-1; CDR3aa: CSASRSPGEINTIYF
v_gene: TRBV29-1; CDR3aa: CSVEAGGLNTEAFF
v_gene: TRBV11-2; CDR3aa: CASSLTATGGEQYF
v_gene: TRBV19; CDR3aa: CASSNQQGLQPQHF
v_gene: TRBV5-4; CDR3aa: CASKPGGDRNNEQFF
v_gene: TRBV3-1/TRBV3-2; CDR3aa: CASSHRDSPLHF